Sequencing of this T cell receptor beta chain was carried out in a study of OX40 agonist ivuxolimab in advanced cancers. Study details: The patients got ivuxolimab, which is an agonistic anti-OX40 (CD134) antibody.

Points from the study as a whole: At 0.1 to 3.0 mg/kg, CD4+ and CD8+ blood T cells expanded clonally by week 6. Expanded clones were, on average, more numerous among CD8+ T cells than CD4+.

Notes on this clone: What it binds is not known.

Profiled with immunoSEQ multiplex PCR; TCRdb holds only in-frame clones, not every one. The profile shows 55,000 to 75,000 clones, 70% to 90% of them singletons. The clonotype comes from an adult with an advanced solid tumor such as melanoma, head and neck, liver or kidney cancer. Sample: CD4+ or CD8+ T cells sorted from blood, taken in a trial of the OX40 agonist ivuxolimab.

The CDR3 is CASSLASQGNTIYF. DNA of the CDR3: TGTGCCAGCAGCTTAGCTTCCCAGGGAAACACCATATATTTT. The chain links TRBV7-8 to TRBJ1-3; D is uncertain. The CDR3 contains 14 residues. Trimming cost V 0 bases and J 4 bases, with 7 bases left between them. CDR1 is SGHVS and CDR2 is FQNEAQ in the germline V gene.